This T cell receptor (beta chain) was recorded in a study of technical replicates of blood from several donors. Produced via immunoSEQ multiplex PCR; TCRdb's table is partial and in-frame only. The data show 75,000 to 100,000 clones, roughly 95% seen once. The V end was cut by 3 bases, the J end by 10 bases, with 12 bases between. Germline assignment: CDR1 SEHNR and CDR2 FQNEAQ (reference sequence). CDR3 length equals 12 residues. Material: T cells isolated from PBMCs. J is TRBJ2-5 and V is TRBV7-9, with TRBD2 as a possible D gene (6 bases). The clonotype was recovered from a human donor in good health. The CDR3 loop is CASSLPVGGQYF. The DNA of the CDR3 is TGTGCCAGCAGCTTGCCTGTGGGGGGCCAGTACTTC. Variable domain in full (rest from reference TRBV7-9 and TRBJ2-5): DTGVSQNPRHKITKRGQNVTFRCDPISEHNRLYWYRQTLGQGPEFLTYFQNEAQLEKSRLLSDRFSAERPKGSFSTLEIQRTEQGDSAMYLCASSLPVGGQYFGPGTRLLVL.